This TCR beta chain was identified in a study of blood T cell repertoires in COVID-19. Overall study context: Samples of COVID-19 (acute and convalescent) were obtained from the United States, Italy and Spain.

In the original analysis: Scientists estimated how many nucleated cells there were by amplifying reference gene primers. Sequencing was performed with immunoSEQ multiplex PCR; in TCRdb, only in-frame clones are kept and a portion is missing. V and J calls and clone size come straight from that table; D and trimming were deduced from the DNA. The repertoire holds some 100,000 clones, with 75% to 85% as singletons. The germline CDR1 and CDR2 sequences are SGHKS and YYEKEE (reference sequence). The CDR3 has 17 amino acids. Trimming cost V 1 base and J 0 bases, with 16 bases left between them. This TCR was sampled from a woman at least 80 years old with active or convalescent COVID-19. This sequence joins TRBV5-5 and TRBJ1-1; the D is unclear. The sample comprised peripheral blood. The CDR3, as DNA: TGTGCCAGCAGCTTGCGGGCGCGGGCCCGAATGAACACTGAAGCTTTCTTT. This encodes CASSLRARARMNTEAFF.